This T cell receptor beta chain was documented in a study of beta chain features in type 1 diabetes. Naive, central memory, regulatory and stem cell-like memory cells within the CD4+ compartment were sorted using CD45RO/CCR7/CD25/CD127/CD95/CD27. Isolated RNA was reverse transcribed in full, so expressed TCRB transcripts were sequenced. Profiling relied on immunoSEQ multiplex PCR, and the TCRdb table lists in-frame clones only, not all of them. The table includes 250,000 or so clones, around 26% detected once. This clone has more than one count but fewer than ten. Sequenced input: central memory CD4+ T cells from blood. This TCR came from a man aged 30-40 years in good health.

CDR3 coding DNA: TGTGCCAGCAGCTTAGCGTCGAGGGATCATTCACCCCTCCACTTT. Protein product: CASSLASRDHSPLHF. The J gene is TRBJ1-6, the V gene TRBV7-9, with D unresolved. CDR1 is SEHNR, CDR2 FQNEAQ, per germline (reference sequence). The CDR3 sequence is 15 residues long. Trimming left V 0 bases short and J 8 bases short, with 11 bases between.